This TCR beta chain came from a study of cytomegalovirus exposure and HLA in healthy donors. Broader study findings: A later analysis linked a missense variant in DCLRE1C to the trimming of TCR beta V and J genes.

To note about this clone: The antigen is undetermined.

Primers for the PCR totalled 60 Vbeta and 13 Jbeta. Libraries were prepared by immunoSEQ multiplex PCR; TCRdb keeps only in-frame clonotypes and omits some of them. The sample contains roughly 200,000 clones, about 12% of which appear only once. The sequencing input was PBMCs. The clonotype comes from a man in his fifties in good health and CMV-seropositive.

This chain's CDR3 is CASSPLPLTSGVGGTQYF. The DNA of the CDR3 is TGTGCCAGCAGTCCGCTCCCCTTGACTAGCGGGGTAGGTGGGACCCAGTACTTC. The chain links TRBV27 to TRBJ2-5; the match to TRBD2 covers 11 bases. This CDR3 has 18 residues. The ends lost 5 bases at V and 7 bases at J; junction bases unmatched: 18. Germline CDR1 and CDR2: MNHEY and SMNVEV (reference sequence).